This passage covers 5 T cell receptor beta chains from one sample sequenced in a study of CXCR3-negative and CXCR3-positive naive CD8 T cells. Study-level findings and limits: CXCR3-expressing naive cells carried TRB CDR3s more hydrophobic than those of CXCR3-negative naive cells.

Each TRB cDNA library was prepared by 5' RACE (with UMI labels). From the 5' RACE reads, TCRdb lists one entry per CDR3 protein and no DNA. This sample's table reports about 89,000 distinct CDR3 sequences. These receptors' targets are unknown. The sequencing input was naive CXCR3+ CD8+ T cells from blood. Subset here: CD45RO-CCR7+CD27+CD95- naive CD8+ T cells expressing CXCR3 (TNR3+). These receptors were taken from a human donor in good health. Some clones in this sample may be carry-over from other donors' samples.

The chain couples TRBV7-6 to TRBJ2-1; TCRdb indicates TRBD2, and absent DNA this call remains unverified. Germline V gives CDR1 SGHVS, CDR2 FNYEAQ. The CDR3 runs to 16 residues. The CDR3 sequence: CASSSLAGNFYNEQFF.

The chain combines TRBV29-1 with TRBJ2-7. Germline CDR1 is SQVTM and CDR2 is ANQGSEA. The CDR3 is 13 amino acids. This CDR3 is CSVEGSRSYEQYF.

The CDR3 here is CASSFSPSNEQFF. This chain connects TRBV11-3 to TRBJ2-1; TCRdb's D gene call, TRBD1, goes unchecked for lack of DNA. The length of the CDR3 is 13 residues. CDR1 SGHNT and CDR2 YENEEA come from the germline V gene.

The chain employs TRBV7-7 and TRBJ2-1; TCRdb calls TRBD1, which cannot be checked without DNA. This CDR3 comprises 14 residues. Per the germline V gene, CDR1 is SSHAT and CDR2 is FNYEAQ (reference sequence). CDR3 protein: CASSSGGPPNEQFF.

The chain couples TRBV29-1 to TRBJ2-3; TCRdb reports TRBD1, a call that lacks DNA to check it against. This CDR3 is 16 amino acids long. The V gene's germline CDR1 is SQVTM and CDR2 ANQGSEA. The CDR3 spells CSVDGRFRDSTDTQYF.